Presented here are 5 T cell receptor beta chains from one specimen sequenced in a study of T cell repertoires in cytomegalovirus infection. TCRdb re-analysed the reads in MiXCR, keeping a single row per CDR3 protein. In the table there are some 680,000 distinct CDR3 sequences, under 40% of which are singletons. Material: PBMCs. Receptors were obtained from a human donor in good health (CMV status not recorded). Some clones in this sample may be carry-over from other donors' samples.

The table lists this clonotype with many counts. This chain links TRBV7-2 with TRBJ1-2; D gene ambiguous. Between the trimmed V and J ends, which lost 1 base and 8 bases, there was a span of 8 bases. The CDR3 consists of 12 residues. Germline-derived CDR1 and CDR2 are SGHTA and FQGNSA. The chain's CDR3 is CASSLGGGGYTF. The CDR3 nucleotides are TGTGCCAGCAGCTTAGGCGGAGGCGGCTACACCTTC.

The chain employs TRBV6-6 and TRBJ2-1, with 9 bases that match TRBD1. With 2 bases clipped from V and 12 bases from J, the junction kept 14 bases outside the gene matches. CDR1 MNHNY and CDR2 SVGAGI come from the germline V gene (reference sequence). The CDR3 loop spans 16 amino acids. The CDR3 is CASSYSRTGAVDGQFF. DNA of the CDR3: TGTGCCAGCAGTTACAGTCGGACAGGGGCTGTAGATGGGCAGTTCTTC.

The sample holds one count of this clonotype. J is TRBJ2-3 and V is TRBV5-1; D is undetermined. CDR3 length: 14 residues. CDR1 SGHRS and CDR2 YFSETQ come from the germline V gene. Trimming took off 1 base at V and 2 bases at J, with 8 bases between the two ends. The CDR3 region is CASSLPRHTDTQYF. CDR3 nucleotide sequence: TGCGCCAGCAGCTTGCCCCGACACACAGATACGCAGTATTTT.

This clonotype turned up a few times. The chain uses TRBV20-1 and TRBJ2-5; 9 positions agree with TRBD2. The CDR3 runs to 15 residues. After removal of 6 bases from V and 1 base from J, the junction contained 9 bases not matched to a gene. CDR1 and CDR2 (germline): DFQATT, SNEGSKA (reference sequence). The CDR3 nucleotides read TGCAGTGCCAGACCGCTAGCGGGGTCCCAAGAGACCCAGTACTTC. It is translated as CSARPLAGSQETQYF.

This chain joins TRBV6-6 and TRBJ1-1; D ambiguous. With 7 bases removed from V and 3 bases from J, the gap between germline ends came to 30 bases. The CDR3 runs to 19 residues. Germline V gives CDR1 MNHNY, CDR2 SVGAGI (reference sequence). The CDR3: CASIGSSTYVEWRDTEAFF. The CDR3 nucleotides read TGTGCCAGCATAGGAAGCTCTACTTATGTTGAGTGGAGGGACACTGAAGCTTTCTTT.